The 31 T cell receptor beta chains listed next were all sequenced from one sample in a study of cytomegalovirus exposure and HLA in healthy donors. With 60 Vbeta and 13 Jbeta primers, the PCR was carried out. The data were produced by immunoSEQ multiplex PCR, yet TCRdb's version contains in-frame clones alone and is incomplete. This table has about 140,000 clones, about 72% appearing once. Sequencing was done on a sample of PBMCs. All receptors come from a man aged 40-55 years in good health and CMV-seronegative.

This clone has more than one count but fewer than ten. The chain uses TRBV7-2 and TRBJ2-7; D may be TRBD2 (7 bases). V lost 8 bases to trimming and J lost 3 bases, with 20 bases between them. CDR1 and CDR2 (germline): SGHTA, FQGNSA. The CDR3 has 15 residues. CDR3 sequence reads: CASAGGPLLGYEQYF. CDR3 nucleotides: TGTGCCAGCGCCGGGGGGCCTCTGCTGGGCTACGAGCAGTACTTC.

Remarks on this clone: One end of the junction does not line up with germline, which may come from a read error. The rearrangement links TRBV7-9 to TRBJ2-7, with D perhaps TRBD2 (6 bases). CDR3 length: 12 amino acids. The germline gives CDR1 SEHNR, CDR2 FQNEAQ (reference sequence). CDR3 coding DNA: TGTTCCAGCAGCCGACTAGAGTCCGAGCAGTACTTC. It specifies CSSSRLESEQYF.

The chain links TRBV7-7 to TRBJ2-3; TRBD2 agrees at 15 bases. Germline V gene data show CDR1 as SSHAT and CDR2 as FNYEAQ (reference sequence). The CDR3 spans 16 residues. The ends lost 5 bases at V and 3 bases at J; junction bases unmatched: 3. In DNA form, the CDR3 reads TGTGCCAGCAGCCCGGGACTAGCGGGAGGAACAGATACGCAGTATTTT. It encodes CASSPGLAGGTDTQYF.

V gene TRBV19 combines with J gene TRBJ2-3; 9 bases agree with TRBD2. The CDR3 consists of 15 residues. J was trimmed by 0 bases and V by 3 bases; bases with no gene match: 1. Germline V gives CDR1 LNHDA, CDR2 SQIVND (reference sequence). The CDR3 DNA follows: TGTGCCAGTAGTATGGCGGGGGGGAGCACAGATACGCAGTATTTT. Its translation is CASSMAGGSTDTQYF. Full variable domain (missing parts from reference TRBV19 and TRBJ2-3): DGGITQSPKYLFRKEGQNVTLSCEQNLNHDAMYWYRQDPGQGLRLIYYSQIVNDFQKGDIAEGYSVSREKKESFPLTVTSAQKNPTAFYLCASSMAGGSTDTQYFGPGTRLTVL.

Only a few counts were recorded for this clone. The V and J genes are TRBV6-5 and TRBJ1-1; tentatively, D is TRBD1 (5 bases). The CDR3 is 12 residues long. Germline-derived CDR1 and CDR2 are MNHEY and SVGAGI. Trimming removed 8 bases from V and 4 bases from J, with 11 bases in between. The CDR3 region has the DNA TGTGCCAGCCAGGGCAGTGGCACTGAAGCTTTCTTT. Its protein product is CASQGSGTEAFF.

The count of this clone is one. The gene calls are TRBV2 and TRBJ2-7; TRBD1 matches at 9 bases. Looked up from germline, CDR1 is SNHLY and CDR2 is FYNNEI. The CDR3 sequence is 11 residues long. V lost 5 bases and J lost 11; bases outside the gene matches: 4. The chain's CDR3 is CASSWDRVEYF. The CDR3 coding sequence is TGTGCCAGCAGTTGGGACAGGGTTGAGTACTTC.

The rearrangement joins TRBV2 to TRBJ1-1; possible D gene TRBD1, 5 bases. V shed 4 bases and J shed 5 bases, with 11 bases lying between them. CDR3 length equals 13 residues. Per germline, CDR1 SNHLY and CDR2 FYNNEI. The CDR3 protein is CASSVWGETEAFF. The CDR3 nucleotides read TGTGCCAGCAGTGTATGGGGGGAAACTGAAGCTTTCTTT.

CDR3 DNA sequence: TGTGCCAGCAGCTTAGGTCAGACAGACACTGAAGCTTTCTTT. Residues: CASSLGQTDTEAFF. The rearrangement uses TRBV27 and TRBJ1-1, with TRBD1 as a possible D gene (5 bases). CDR1 and CDR2 from the germline V gene are MNHEY and SMNVEV (reference sequence). V lost 6 bases to trimming and J lost 3 bases, with 14 bases between them. This CDR3 region has 14 residues.

This clone was counted only a few times. The V and J genes are TRBV18 and TRBJ1-3, with 10 bases that match TRBD1. With 4 bases clipped from V and 2 bases from J, the junction kept 5 bases outside the gene matches. The CDR3 length is 16 residues. Germline CDR1 KGHSH, CDR2 LQKENI. CDR3: CASSRRTGGAGNTIYF. The CDR3 region has the DNA TGTGCCAGCTCACGACGGACAGGGGGAGCTGGAAACACCATATATTTT. The full variable domain, its missing parts supplied by reference TRBV18 and TRBJ1-3, is NAGVMQNPRHLVRRRGQEARLRCSPMKGHSHVYWYRQLPEEGLKFMVYLQKENIIDESGMPKERFSAEFPKEGPSILRIQQVVRGDSAAYFCASSRRTGGAGNTIYFGEGSWLTVV.

In its sample, this clone was seen a few times. The rearrangement links TRBV10-2 to TRBJ2-2; D gene ambiguous. CDR1 is WSHSY and CDR2 is SAAADI in the germline V gene. The V and J ends lost 1 base and 4 bases respectively, with 10 bases between them. This CDR3 region has 15 residues. The CDR3 is CASSEFVGSTGELFF. The CDR3 region has the DNA TGCGCCAGCAGTGAGTTCGTCGGGTCCACCGGGGAGCTGTTTTTT.

This sequence joins TRBV27 and TRBJ2-7; possible D gene TRBD1, 6 bases. V lost 3 bases, J lost 3 bases, and 12 bases lay in between. Germline V lookup: CDR1 MNHEY, CDR2 SMNVEV (reference sequence). The CDR3 runs to 14 residues. The CDR3 bases are TGTGCCAGCAGTTTTGCCAGGGGACGCTACGAGCAGTACTTC. Its protein product is CASSFARGRYEQYF.

This chain uses TRBV10-3 with TRBJ2-3; 14 bases fit TRBD2. V dropped 8 bases and J dropped 5; count of bases not matched to a gene: 0. Germline V CDR1 and CDR2: ENHRY, SYGVKD. The CDR3 has 13 amino acids. Here the CDR3 DNA reads TGTGCCATCGGGACTAGCGGGGGAGATACGCAGTATTTT. As protein: CAIGTSGGDTQYF.

The chain couples TRBV5-6 to TRBJ1-6; 8 nucleotides line up with TRBD1. This CDR3 contains 15 residues. V dropped 4 bases and J dropped 10; count of bases not matched to a gene: 10. Per germline, CDR1 SGHDT and CDR2 YYEEEE. The CDR3 region is CASSGRQGLNSPLHF. In nucleotides, the CDR3 is TGTGCCAGCAGCGGAAGACAGGGGCTTAACTCACCCCTCCACTTT.

V and J are TRBV7-9 and TRBJ2-3; D is uncertain. V was clipped by 7 bases and J by 2 bases, with 10 bases between them. From germline, CDR1 is SEHNR and CDR2 FQNEAQ (reference sequence). The CDR3 sequence is 13 residues long. The CDR3 coding sequence is TGTGCCAGCACGATTGGAGACACAGATACGCAGTATTTT. This sequence encodes CASTIGDTDTQYF. Drawing the rest from reference TRBV7-9 and TRBJ2-3, the complete variable domain is DTGVSQNPRHKITKRGQNVTFRCDPISEHNRLYWYRQTLGQGPEFLTYFQNEAQLEKSRLLSDRFSAERPKGSFSTLEIQRTEQGDSAMYLCASTIGDTDTQYFGPGTRLTVL.

Only a few counts were recorded for this clone. The chain carries TRBV27 and TRBJ1-1, with TRBD1 as a possible D gene (6 bases). CDR1 MNHEY and CDR2 SMNVEV come from the germline V gene (reference sequence). The CDR3 contains 13 residues. The V gene lost 6 bases and the J gene lost 1 base, with 9 bases spanning the gap. The CDR3 is CASRVGGNTEAFF. The CDR3 nucleotides read TGTGCCAGCAGGGTAGGGGGGAACACTGAAGCTTTCTTT.

This clone has more than one count but fewer than ten. This chain links TRBV5-1 with TRBJ2-2, with TRBD1 matching 7 bases. J gave up 5 bases and V 2 bases, and 9 bases lay outside the gene matches. Germline V gene sequence: CDR1 SGHRS, CDR2 YFSETQ. The CDR3 totals 16 residues. CDR3 region: CASSLDRVVKTGELFF. CDR3 bases: TGCGCCAGCAGCTTAGACAGGGTAGTGAAGACCGGGGAGCTGTTTTTT.

The rearrangement joins TRBV4-1 to TRBJ2-1; TRBD2 aligns across 15 bases. The V segment lost 6 bases and the J segment 8 bases; nucleotides outside the gene matches: 11. Per the germline V gene, CDR1 is MGHRA and CDR2 is YSYEKL. The CDR3 length is 17 residues. CDR3 coding DNA: TGCGCCAGCAGACCCGGACTAGCGGGGGGGAGTCGGTATGAGCAGTTCTTC. Its protein product is CASRPGLAGGSRYEQFF.

The V and J genes are TRBV10-3 and TRBJ2-5; 9 bases match TRBD2. The J segment lost 4 bases and the V segment lost 9 bases, leaving 6 bases of the junction unmatched. The CDR3 runs 13 residues. Germline V lookup: CDR1 ENHRY, CDR2 SYGVKD. DNA for the CDR3: TGTGCCATATTAGCGGGAGCGGGAGAGACCCAGTACTTC. The encoded protein is CAILAGAGETQYF.

The chain links TRBV28 to TRBJ1-5; no reliable D call. Germline V gives CDR1 MDHEN, CDR2 SYDVKM. The V and J ends lost 2 bases and 4 bases respectively, with 12 bases between them. The CDR3 contains 15 residues. As DNA, the CDR3 is TGTGCCAGCAGTTTAAGTGGGCGCGGGAATCAGCCCCAGCATTTT. This encodes CASSLSGRGNQPQHF.

This sequence joins TRBV15 and TRBJ2-3, with D maybe TRBD1 (5 bases). The V gene lost 0 bases and the J gene lost 6 bases, with 7 bases spanning the gap. This CDR3 contains 13 residues. CDR1 LNHNV and CDR2 YYDKDF come from the germline V gene (reference sequence). CDR3 protein: CATSRDSGDTQYF. CDR3 coding DNA: TGTGCCACCAGCAGAGATTCAGGGGATACGCAGTATTTT.

This clone was detected only a few times. The CDR3 loop is CASSLSGGVQNEQFF. DNA of the CDR3: TGTGCCAGCAGCTTAAGCGGGGGGGTTCAGAATGAGCAGTTCTTC. The chain carries TRBV7-3 and TRBJ2-1, with 9 bases lining up with TRBD2. The V and J ends lost 1 base and 7 bases, in that order; junction bases with no gene match: 5. This CDR3 has 15 residues. Germline CDR1 SGHTA, CDR2 FQGTGA. The full variable domain, completed using reference TRBV7-3 and TRBJ2-1, is GAGVSQTPSNKVTEKGKYVELRCDPISGHTALYWYRQSLGQGPEFLIYFQGTGAADDSGLPNDRFFAVRPEGSVSTLKIQRTERGDSAVYLCASSLSGGVQNEQFFGPGTRLTVL.

This clone was picked up a small number of times. The chain has TRBV6-6 and TRBJ1-1, with D maybe TRBD1 (5 bases). V lost 8 bases and J lost 0, with 13 bases in between. Germline CDR1 is MNHNY and CDR2 is SVGAGI (reference sequence). This CDR3 is 14 amino acids long. CDR3 sequence reads: CASFMGTLNTEAFF. In DNA, the CDR3 is TGTGCCAGCTTTATGGGGACTTTGAACACTGAAGCTTTCTTT.

The V and J genes are TRBV5-1 and TRBJ2-5; 7 nucleotides line up with TRBD2. Per germline, CDR1 SGHRS and CDR2 YFSETQ. The trim removed 2 bases at V and 2 bases at J, leaving 3 bases unmatched. The CDR3 totals 14 residues. As DNA, the CDR3 is TGCGCCAGCAGCTTCGGGACTATACAAGAGACCCAGTACTTC. Translation gives CASSFGTIQETQYF.

V gene TRBV9 combines with J gene TRBJ2-1; unclear D gene. In germline, CDR1 is SGDLS, CDR2 YYNGEE. This CDR3 region has 15 residues. Trimming left V 3 bases short and J 8 bases short, with 18 bases between. This CDR3 reads CASSGSSEWRDEQFF. In nucleotides, the CDR3 is TGTGCCAGCAGCGGATCATCGGAGTGGAGAGATGAGCAGTTCTTC.

The chain joins TRBV7-2 to TRBJ2-7; D remains unclear. The V and J ends lost 2 bases and 4 bases respectively, with 9 bases between them. CDR1 and CDR2 (germline): SGHTA, FQGNSA. This CDR3 comprises 13 residues. The CDR3 region has the DNA TGTGCCAGCAGCTTAATCCTATATTACGAGCAGTACTTC. Its protein is CASSLILYYEQYF.

This chain uses TRBV6-6 with TRBJ1-2; 7 positions agree with TRBD1. The germline V gene encodes CDR1 MNHNY and CDR2 SVGAGI (reference sequence). This CDR3 is built from 14 residues. V was pared by 2 bases and J by 6 bases, with 6 bases of the junction left unmatched. The CDR3 reads CASSYDRVADGYTF. For the CDR3, the DNA is TGTGCCAGCAGTTACGACAGGGTAGCGGATGGCTACACCTTC.

V and J are TRBV5-1 and TRBJ2-7, with D perhaps TRBD1 (6 bases). CDR3 length: 15 residues. Looked up from germline, CDR1 is SGHRS and CDR2 is YFSETQ. V dropped 5 bases and J dropped 3 bases, with 18 bases sitting between them. DNA of the CDR3: TGCGCCAGCAGAACACAGGGCGCAAGCCTCTACGAGCAGTACTTC. Translating it yields CASRTQGASLYEQYF.

This sequence joins TRBV7-9 and TRBJ2-1; 8 positions agree with TRBD1. Unmatched junction bases numbered 3, after V lost 3 bases and J lost 8 bases. CDR1 and CDR2 from the germline V gene are SEHNR and FQNEAQ (reference sequence). This CDR3 comprises 13 residues. The CDR3 is CASSFGQGYEQFF. The CDR3 DNA reads TGTGCCAGCAGCTTTGGACAGGGATATGAGCAGTTCTTC. The full variable domain, completed using reference TRBV7-9 and TRBJ2-1, is DTGVSQNPRHKITKRGQNVTFRCDPISEHNRLYWYRQTLGQGPEFLTYFQNEAQLEKSRLLSDRFSAERPKGSFSTLEIQRTEQGDSAMYLCASSFGQGYEQFFGPGTRLTVL.

The chain recombines TRBV7-9 with TRBJ1-2, with 8 bases fitting TRBD1. The CDR3 is 15 amino acids. The V gene's germline CDR1 is SEHNR and CDR2 FQNEAQ (reference sequence). The J segment lost 4 bases and the V segment lost 2 bases, leaving 6 bases of the junction unmatched. Here the CDR3 DNA reads TGTGCCAGCAGCTTACATGAGACAGGGGCCTATGGCTACACCTTC. Translated, it gives CASSLHETGAYGYTF.

J is TRBJ1-1 and V is TRBV27, with TRBD1 as a possible D gene (5 bases). The CDR3 is made up of 14 amino acids. Trimming removed 5 bases at V and 1 base at J, with 11 bases between. The germline V gene has CDR1 MNHEY and CDR2 SMNVEV (reference sequence). This chain's CDR3 is CASSPLGGNTEAFF. The CDR3 DNA reads as TGTGCCAGCAGTCCGCTCGGGGGGAACACTGAAGCTTTCTTT.

A few counts support this clone. The chain recombines TRBV5-1 with TRBJ2-7, with 8 bases identical to TRBD1. This CDR3 is built from 15 residues. Trimming cost V 4 bases and J 2 bases; bases outside gene matches: 8. Germline lookup yields CDR1 SGHRS and CDR2 YFSETQ. The CDR3 sequence: CASSQQTGVPYEQYF. CDR3 nucleotides: TGCGCCAGCAGCCAGCAGACAGGGGTTCCCTACGAGCAGTACTTC.